This T cell receptor beta chain was documented in a study of cytomegalovirus exposure and HLA in healthy donors. Findings of the study overall: It has been reported that TCR beta sequences accurately predicted the HLA-A and HLA-B alleles of most subjects. Later work associated roughly 17,000 TCR beta sequences with HLA alleles at 0.05 false discovery rate. What a later analysis showed was that several of the most significant clusters appeared linked to common viral pathogens.

Primers: 60 Vbeta forward and 13 Jbeta reverse. Generated by immunoSEQ multiplex PCR, the TCRdb table keeps only in-frame clones and is missing some. This sample carries 170,000 or so clones, roughly 80% of them seen once, and the ten largest clones take approximately 0.51%. At the time of sampling, donors were nominally healthy, though unrecorded immune exposures were likely. Concerning this clone: Its antigen is undetermined.

CDR1 is KGHSH, CDR2 LQKENI, per germline. The V gene lost 5 bases and the J gene lost 2 bases, with 10 bases spanning the gap. The CDR3 length is 14 residues. The sequenced material came from PBMCs. The chain couples TRBV18 to TRBJ1-5; D is ambiguous. This sequence was found in a woman aged 45 to 65 in good health and CMV-seronegative. The DNA of the CDR3 is TGTGCCAGCTCAGGGTACCGGGGCAATCAGCCCCAGCATTTT. Its translation: CASSGYRGNQPQHF.